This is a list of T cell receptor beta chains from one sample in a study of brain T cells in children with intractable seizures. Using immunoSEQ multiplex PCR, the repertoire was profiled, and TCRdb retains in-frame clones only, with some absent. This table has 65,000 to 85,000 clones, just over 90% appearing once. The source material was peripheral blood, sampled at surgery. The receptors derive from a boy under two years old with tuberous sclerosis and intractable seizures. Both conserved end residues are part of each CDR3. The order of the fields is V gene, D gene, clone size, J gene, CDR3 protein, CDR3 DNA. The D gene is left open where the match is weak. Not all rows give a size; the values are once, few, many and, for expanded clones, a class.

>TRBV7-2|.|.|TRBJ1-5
CASSFRGGEGPQHF
TGTGCCAGCAGCTTTCGGGGGGGCGAGGGGCCCCAGCATTTT
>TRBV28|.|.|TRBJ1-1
CASRSYTNTEAFF
TGTGCCAGCAGATCCTACACGAACACTGAAGCTTTCTTT
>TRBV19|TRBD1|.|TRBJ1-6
CASSILAQGEYNSPLHF
TGTGCCAGTAGTATATTGGCCCAGGGGGAATATAATTCACCCCTCCACTTT
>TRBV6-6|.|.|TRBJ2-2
CASSYSGYTGELFF
TGTGCCAGCAGTTACTCGGGTTACACCGGGGAGCTGTTTTTT
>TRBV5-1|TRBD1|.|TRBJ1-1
CASSKVPGQAEAFF
TGCGCCAGCAGCAAGGTCCCGGGACAGGCTGAAGCTTTCTTT
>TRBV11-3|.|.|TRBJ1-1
CASSLRRAIYDTEAFF
TGTGCCAGCAGCTTACGCAGGGCAATATACGACACTGAAGCTTTCTTT
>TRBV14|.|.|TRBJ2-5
CASSPVLQETQYF
TGTGCCAGCAGCCCCGTGTTACAAGAGACCCAGTACTTC
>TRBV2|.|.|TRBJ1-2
CASSERQGGFHGYTF
TGTGCCAGCAGTGAACGGCAAGGGGGTTTTCATGGCTACACCTTC
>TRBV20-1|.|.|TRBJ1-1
CSARGGTEAFF
TGCAGTGCTAGGGGGGGTACTGAAGCTTTCTTT
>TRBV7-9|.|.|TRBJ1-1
CASRDLPGEAFF
TGTGCCAGTAGGGACCTACCGGGTGAAGCTTTCTTT
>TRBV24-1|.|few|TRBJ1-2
CATSFRGSSGYTF
TGTGCCACCAGTTTCCGGGGATCGAGTGGCTACACCTTC